This T cell receptor beta chain was found in a study of T cells in Graves' hyperthyroidism and ophthalmopathy. Regions amplified from RNA transcripts were the TCR beta CDR3 regions. The TCR CDR3 was amplified in a first-round RT-PCR using the HTBI primer set. Via MiXCR, TCRdb re-called the multiplex PCR reads, giving one row per CDR3 protein. Of hundreds of thousands of distinct CDR3 sequences listed, under 20% are singletons. The germline CDR1 and CDR2 sequences are MDHEN and SYDVKM. The length of the CDR3 is 16 residues. J lost 3 bases, V lost 6 bases, and 12 bases had no gene match. This clonotype showed up many times.

The clonotype originates from a woman aged 18-29 years with Graves' hyperthyroidism. Specimen: blood. The chain joins TRBV28 to TRBJ2-5, with 8 bases matching TRBD2. This CDR3 is CASSHPPARGEETQYF. CDR3 in DNA: TGTGCCAGCAGCCACCCCCCGGCGCGGGGGGAAGAGACCCAGTACTTC. Drawing the rest from reference TRBV28 and TRBJ2-5, the complete variable domain is DVKVTQSSRYLVKRTGEKVFLECVQDMDHENMFWYRQDPGLGLRLIYFSYDVKMKEKGDIPEGYSVSREKKERFSLILESASTNQTSMYLCASSHPPARGEETQYFGPGTRLLVL.